This T cell receptor beta chain was sequenced for a study of blood T cell repertoires in COVID-19. About the study: Acute and convalescent COVID-19 samples came from the United States, Italy and Spain. T cells, B-cell-depleted T cells, or PBMCs provided the cDNA or gDNA that served as material.

How the authors handled the data: Nucleated cell counts were estimated from reference gene primer amplification. The assay was immunoSEQ multiplex PCR, and TCRdb's table has in-frame clones only and misses some. V, J and clone size are those of that table, while D and trimming were read from the DNA. The table records roughly 25,000 clones, under 95% of them present only once. The CDR3 is 12 amino acids. The junction had 9 bases not matched to a gene; V was cut back by 4 bases and J by 13 bases. Germline values: CDR1 SGHDN, CDR2 FVKESK. The material sequenced was peripheral blood. The chain combines TRBV14 with TRBJ2-7; 8 bases map to TRBD1. The source is a woman between 50 and 59 years old with active COVID-19. CDR3 sequence (DNA): TGTGCCAGCAGCCCGACAGGGGAAAGGCAATACTTC. The encoded protein is CASSPTGERQYF.